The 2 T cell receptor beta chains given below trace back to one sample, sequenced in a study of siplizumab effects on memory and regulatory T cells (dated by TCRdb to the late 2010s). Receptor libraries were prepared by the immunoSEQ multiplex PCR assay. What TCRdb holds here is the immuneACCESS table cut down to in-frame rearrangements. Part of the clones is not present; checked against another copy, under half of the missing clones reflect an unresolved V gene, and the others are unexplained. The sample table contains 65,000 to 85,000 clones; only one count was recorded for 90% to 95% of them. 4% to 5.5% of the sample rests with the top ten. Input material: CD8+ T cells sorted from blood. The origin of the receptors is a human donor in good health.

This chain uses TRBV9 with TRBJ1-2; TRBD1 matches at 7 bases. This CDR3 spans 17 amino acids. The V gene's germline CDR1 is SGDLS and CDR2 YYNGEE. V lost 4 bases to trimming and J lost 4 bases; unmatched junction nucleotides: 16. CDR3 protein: CASSHNIKRQGGYGYTF. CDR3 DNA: TGTGCCAGCAGCCACAACATAAAAAGACAGGGTGGCTATGGCTACACCTTC.

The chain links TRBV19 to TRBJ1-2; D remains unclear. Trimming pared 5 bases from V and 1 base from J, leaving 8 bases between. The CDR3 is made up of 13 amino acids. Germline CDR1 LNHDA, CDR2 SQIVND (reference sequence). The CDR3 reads CASSPGDNYGYTF. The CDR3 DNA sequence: TGTGCCAGTAGTCCCGGGGATAACTATGGCTACACCTTC.